This entry lists 2 T cell receptor beta chains sequenced from one sample in a study of identical twins. TCRdb called the 5' RACE reads again in MiXCR, with one record for every CDR3 protein. The table has hundreds of thousands of distinct CDR3 sequences, 10% to 15% seen once. Another study also made use of these data, one on yellow fever vaccine responses in identical twins.

Source material: PBMCs. The receptors derive from a young woman in good health.

The V gene is TRBV20-1, the J gene TRBJ2-1, with a possible D match to TRBD2 (5 bases). Between the trimmed V and J ends, which lost 6 bases and 4 bases, there was a span of 16 bases. The CDR3 length is 14 residues. Germline V gene lookup returns CDR1 DFQATT and CDR2 SNEGSKA (reference sequence). CDR3 in amino acids: CSAWTPNLYNEQFF. The CDR3 DNA sequence: TGCAGTGCCTGGACTCCGAACCTGTACAATGAGCAGTTCTTC.

This clonotype appeared many times. This chain joins TRBV28 and TRBJ1-2, with D perhaps TRBD1 (5 bases). The V end was cut by 4 bases, the J end by 4 bases, with 10 bases between. The CDR3 extends over 13 amino acids. The germline V gene has CDR1 MDHEN and CDR2 SYDVKM. This CDR3 reads CASSSGKSYGYTF. CDR3 bases: TGTGCCAGCAGTTCAGGGAAAAGCTATGGCTACACCTTC.